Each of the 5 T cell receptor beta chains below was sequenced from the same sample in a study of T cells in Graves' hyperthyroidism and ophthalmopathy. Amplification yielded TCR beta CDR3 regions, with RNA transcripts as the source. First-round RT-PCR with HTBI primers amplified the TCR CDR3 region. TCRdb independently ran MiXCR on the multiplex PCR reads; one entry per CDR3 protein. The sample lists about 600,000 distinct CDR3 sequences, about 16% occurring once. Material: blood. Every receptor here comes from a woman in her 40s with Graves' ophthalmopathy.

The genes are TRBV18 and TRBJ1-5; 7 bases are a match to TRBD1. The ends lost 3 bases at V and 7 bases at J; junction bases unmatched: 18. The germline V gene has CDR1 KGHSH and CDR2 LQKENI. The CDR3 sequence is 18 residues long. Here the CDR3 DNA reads TGTGCCAGCTCACCTCGATCGTTACAGGGGAACTCACCCCAGCCCCAGCATTTT. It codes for CASSPRSLQGNSPQPQHF.

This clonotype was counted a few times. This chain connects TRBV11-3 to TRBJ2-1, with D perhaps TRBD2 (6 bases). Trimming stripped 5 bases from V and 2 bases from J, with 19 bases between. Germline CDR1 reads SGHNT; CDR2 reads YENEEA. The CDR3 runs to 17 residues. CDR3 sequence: CASSPGTPKKAYNEQFF. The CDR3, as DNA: TGTGCCAGCAGCCCCGGGACTCCCAAAAAAGCCTACAATGAGCAGTTCTTC.

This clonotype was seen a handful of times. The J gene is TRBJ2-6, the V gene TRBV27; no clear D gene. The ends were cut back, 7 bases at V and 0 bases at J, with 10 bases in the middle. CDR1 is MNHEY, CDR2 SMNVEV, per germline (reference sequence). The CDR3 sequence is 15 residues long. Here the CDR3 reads CASKERYSGANVLTF. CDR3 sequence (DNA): TGTGCCAGCAAGGAAAGGTACTCTGGGGCCAACGTCCTGACTTTC.

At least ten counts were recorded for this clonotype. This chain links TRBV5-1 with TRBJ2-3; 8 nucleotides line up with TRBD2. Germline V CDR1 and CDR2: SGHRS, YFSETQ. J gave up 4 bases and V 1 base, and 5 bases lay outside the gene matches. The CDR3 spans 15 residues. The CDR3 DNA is TGCGCCAGCAGCTTGACGGGAGGGTCCCCAGATACGCAGTATTTT. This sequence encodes CASSLTGGSPDTQYF.

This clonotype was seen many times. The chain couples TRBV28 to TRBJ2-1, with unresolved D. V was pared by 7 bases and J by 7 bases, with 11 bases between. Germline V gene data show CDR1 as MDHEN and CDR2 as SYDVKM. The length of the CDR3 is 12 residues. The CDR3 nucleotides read TGTGCCAGCAACATATGGCAGAATGAGCAGTTCTTC. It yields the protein CASNIWQNEQFF.